This T cell receptor (beta chain) was retrieved from a study of metastatic and nonmetastatic thyroid tumors. This clone is medium-sized by share. Using MiXCR, TCRdb reanalyzed the PCR reads. Here the sample spans under 30,000 clones, 3.5% to 4.5% being singletons. All patients were treatment-naive before thyroid surgery. Germline CDR1 and CDR2: MNHEY and SVGEGT. Trimming removed 6 bases from V and 6 bases from J, with 8 bases in between. This CDR3 contains 11 residues. Sample: blood. The V call is TRBV6-2 or TRBV6-3, the J call TRBJ1-2; no definite D call. This TCR came from a female donor with papillary thyroid cancer or a benign thyroid nodule (not recorded which). Some clones in this sample may be carry-over from other donors' samples. CDR3 loop: CASSRVNGYTF. CDR3 sequence (DNA): TGTGCCAGCAGCCGAGTCAATGGCTACACCTTC.